A single sample gave rise to the 31 T cell receptor beta chains below, sequenced in a study of post-analysis software for immune sequencing data. General study results and limits: Five TRBV segments, including TRBV5-6, TRBV5-1 and TRBV20-1, were more frequent in patients than controls.

The TCR beta cDNA libraries contained unique molecular identifiers. TCRdb reanalysed the PCR reads using MiXCR and keeps one entry per CDR3 protein. Among 750,000 to 900,000 distinct CDR3 sequences listed, around 46% were seen once. These receptors have no known antigen. Material for sequencing was blood. These receptors were collected from a girl aged 5-17 years with multiple sclerosis.

This chain links TRBV3-1 with TRBJ1-1, with 8 nucleotides matching TRBD1. This CDR3 has 15 amino acids. CDR1 LGHDT and CDR2 YNNKEL come from the germline V gene (reference sequence). J gave up 2 bases and V 4 bases, and 6 bases lay outside the gene matches. In nucleotides, the CDR3 is TGTGCCAGCAGCCCCCGGGACAGGATAAACACTGAAGCTTTCTTT. Its translation: CASSPRDRINTEAFF.

CDR3 loop: CSASGTSGTSYEQYF. The CDR3 nucleotides read TGCAGTGCTAGTGGGACTAGCGGGACATCCTACGAGCAGTACTTC. This sequence joins TRBV20-1 and TRBJ2-7; 13 bases are a match to TRBD2. The CDR3 consists of 15 residues. CDR1 and CDR2 (germline): DFQATT, SNEGSKA (reference sequence). V shed 3 bases, J shed 1 base, and the junction held 3 bases outside the gene matches.

This clonotype was observed a few times. The rearrangement links TRBV15 to TRBJ2-1, with 7 bases lining up with TRBD2. After removal of 6 bases from V and 6 bases from J, the junction contained 5 bases not matched to a gene. The CDR3 has 13 amino acids. The germline gives CDR1 LNHNV, CDR2 YYDKDF (reference sequence). CDR3 region: CATRVWTSNEQFF. As DNA, the CDR3 is TGTGCCACCAGGGTCTGGACTAGCAATGAGCAGTTCTTC.

This clonotype came up a few times. The V and J genes are TRBV20-1 and TRBJ2-1, with 11 bases matching TRBD2. This CDR3 is built from 14 residues. V shed 3 bases, J shed 5 bases, and the junction held 3 bases outside the gene matches. Per germline, CDR1 DFQATT and CDR2 SNEGSKA (reference sequence). The CDR3 loop is CSARISGRDNEQFF. CDR3 sequence (DNA): TGCAGTGCTAGGATTAGCGGGAGGGACAATGAGCAGTTCTTC.

The chain links TRBV7-2 to TRBJ2-3; D possibly corresponds to TRBD2 (6 bases). V lost 1 base to trimming and J lost 0 bases, with 8 bases between them. The germline gives CDR1 SGHTA, CDR2 FQGNSA. The length of the CDR3 is 15 residues. This chain's CDR3 is CASSLGTTSTDTQYF. The CDR3 coding sequence is TGTGCCAGCAGCTTAGGGACTACAAGCACAGATACGCAGTATTTT.

The chain is built from TRBV5-1 and TRBJ2-1; 9 bases are shared with TRBD2. Germline loops: CDR1 SGHRS, CDR2 YFSETQ. The V and J ends lost 0 bases and 9 bases, in that order; junction bases with no gene match: 10. The CDR3 is made up of 16 amino acids. This CDR3 is CASSLGASGTLREQFF. The CDR3 DNA is TGCGCCAGCAGCTTGGGGGCTAGCGGGACTTTGCGTGAGCAGTTCTTC.

The V gene is TRBV11-2, the J gene TRBJ1-2; weak D call: TRBD1 (6 bases). CDR3 size: 16 residues. CDR1 SGHAT and CDR2 FQNNGV come from the germline V gene. V was clipped by 6 bases and J by 4 bases, with 21 bases between them. The CDR3 sequence: CASSFKPGQRGYGYTF. As DNA, the CDR3 is TGTGCCAGCAGTTTTAAGCCGGGACAACGAGGCTATGGCTACACCTTC.

The CDR3 region has the DNA TGCAGCGTTGGACAGTCAGGGGAGACCCAGTACTTC. This translates into CSVGQSGETQYF. This sequence joins TRBV29-1 and TRBJ2-5; maybe TRBD1 (5 bases). The CDR3 totals 12 residues. Germline assignment: CDR1 SQVTM and CDR2 ANQGSEA. V was pared by 4 bases and J by 5 bases, with 11 bases between.

The gene calls are TRBV5-1 and TRBJ1-1; D is ambiguous. The CDR3 consists of 14 residues. The germline V gene encodes CDR1 SGHRS and CDR2 YFSETQ. Trimming cost V 3 bases and J 2 bases, with 11 bases left between them. This CDR3 reads CASSSAGENTEAFF. In DNA, the CDR3 is TGCGCCAGCAGCTCTGCCGGGGAAAACACTGAAGCTTTCTTT.

This clonotype was counted between two and nine times. The rearrangement joins TRBV7-9 to TRBJ1-2, with D perhaps TRBD1 (5 bases). Germline values: CDR1 SEHNR, CDR2 FQNEAQ (reference sequence). The CDR3 runs 12 residues. The V gene lost 0 bases and the J gene lost 11 bases, with 10 bases spanning the gap. The CDR3 DNA is TGTGCCAGCAGCTTAGCGGGGGACCCGTACACCTTC. Its translation: CASSLAGDPYTF.

This rearrangement joins TRBV29-1 to TRBJ2-1; 7 nucleotides align to TRBD2. CDR1 is SQVTM and CDR2 is ANQGSEA in the germline V gene. CDR3 length: 14 amino acids. Trimming at V came to 4 bases and at J to 3 bases, leaving 6 bases not matched to a gene. CDR3 bases: TGCAGCGTTGGGGGCGGGAGTGACTACAATGAGCAGTTCTTC. Translating it yields CSVGGGSDYNEQFF.

On this clonotype itself: An end of the junction differs from the germline gene, which may be a read error. The chain is built from TRBV7-9 and TRBJ1-1; possibly TRBD1 for D (6 bases). The germline gives CDR1 SEHNR, CDR2 FQNEAQ (reference sequence). This CDR3 is built from 14 residues. This CDR3 reads CASSLEGEGAEAFF. The CDR3 nucleotides are TGTGCCAGCAGTTTAGAGGGGGAGGGGGCTGAAGCTTTCTTT.

This clonotype was seen only a few times. The rearrangement joins TRBV12-3 or TRBV12-4 to TRBJ2-6, with D unclear. V was trimmed by 1 base and J by 0 bases, leaving 13 bases between them. This CDR3 is built from 18 residues. The CDR3 DNA is TGTGCCAGCAGTTTAGTAGGTGGTGGGGTCTCTGGGGCCAACGTCCTGACTTTC. This codes for CASSLVGGGVSGANVLTF.

This chain uses TRBV20-1 with TRBJ2-1; 8 bases are shared with TRBD2. V trimming: 4 bases; J trimming: 2 bases; junction bases outside the gene matches: 7. The CDR3 sequence is 15 residues long. CDR1 DFQATT and CDR2 SNEGSKA come from the germline V gene (reference sequence). The CDR3 sequence: CSATFPSGPYNEQFF. Here the CDR3 DNA reads TGCAGTGCTACTTTCCCTAGCGGGCCCTACAATGAGCAGTTCTTC.

This clonotype occurred once. The chain couples TRBV12-3 or TRBV12-4 to TRBJ2-4, with TRBD1 matching over 10 bases. The trim removed 7 bases at V and 7 bases at J, leaving 4 bases unmatched. The CDR3 is 13 residues long. CDR3 sequence reads: CASTGTGVNIQYF. In nucleotides, the CDR3 is TGTGCCAGCACCGGGACAGGGGTCAACATTCAGTACTTC.

This clonotype was seen more than once but under ten times. The chain joins TRBV5-6 to TRBJ1-5; D is unclear. This CDR3 has 14 residues. Germline-derived CDR1 and CDR2 are SGHDT and YYEEEE. V shed 0 bases and J shed 4 bases, with 8 bases lying between them. The CDR3 region is CASSLGRRNQPQHF. The CDR3 region has the DNA TGTGCCAGCAGCTTGGGAAGGCGGAATCAGCCCCAGCATTTT.

The V and J genes are TRBV29-1 and TRBJ2-3; 8 bases agree with TRBD2. Germline V lookup: CDR1 SQVTM, CDR2 ANQGSEA. The CDR3 sequence is 14 residues long. Trimming removed 4 bases from V and 3 bases from J; junction bases left unmatched: 6. Here the CDR3 reads CSVVAGPRTDTQYF. The CDR3 DNA is TGCAGCGTTGTAGCGGGACCGCGAACAGATACGCAGTATTTT.

The CDR3 region has the DNA TGTGCCAGCAGCTTAGAGACGGGAACCCACGAGCAGTACTTC. Protein product: CASSLETGTHEQYF. This sequence joins TRBV7-2 and TRBJ2-7, with D possibly TRBD2 on 5 matching bases. The V end was cut by 1 base, the J end by 5 bases, with 12 bases between. The germline CDR1 and CDR2 sequences are SGHTA and FQGNSA. CDR3 length equals 14 residues.

This clonotype was seen at least ten times. The V call is TRBV9, the J call TRBJ2-7; 11 positions match TRBD2. CDR1 SGDLS and CDR2 YYNGEE come from the germline V gene. The CDR3 spans 17 residues. V lost 0 bases, J lost 6 bases, and 11 bases stayed unmatched. This CDR3 is CASSVGLLAGGKTEQYF. The CDR3 region has the DNA TGTGCCAGCAGCGTAGGCTTGCTAGCGGGAGGTAAGACCGAGCAGTACTTC.

The chain links TRBV7-2 to TRBJ2-7; possibly TRBD1 or TRBD2 for D (5 bases each). The germline V and J ends were trimmed by 5 bases and 5 bases, with 10 bases remaining between them. The CDR3 totals 12 residues. CDR1 is SGHTA, CDR2 FQGNSA, per germline. CDR3 bases: TGTGCCAGCAGCATACTAGGGGACGAGCAGTACTTC. It specifies CASSILGDEQYF.

The V and J genes are TRBV6-6 and TRBJ1-4, with D unresolved. Per the germline V gene, CDR1 is MNHNY and CDR2 is SVGAGI (reference sequence). The CDR3 is made up of 12 amino acids. V was pared by 6 bases and J by 8 bases, with 10 bases between. For the CDR3, the DNA is TGTGCCAGCAGCCCGGTAAACGAAAAACTGTTTTTT. This translates into CASSPVNEKLFF.

The chain links TRBV6-5 to TRBJ2-1, with 10 bases that match TRBD2. The CDR3 sequence is 16 residues long. V was clipped by 4 bases and J by 8 bases; unmatched bases: 11. The germline V gene encodes CDR1 MNHEY and CDR2 SVGAGI. The CDR3: CASSSKMTSGLDEQFF. DNA for the CDR3: TGTGCCAGCAGTTCGAAAATGACTAGCGGGTTAGATGAGCAGTTCTTC.

This clonotype was counted ten times or more. The chain is built from TRBV2 and TRBJ2-4; D assignment may be TRBD1 or TRBD2 (5 bases each). CDR3 length: 13 amino acids. The V gene's germline CDR1 is SNHLY and CDR2 FYNNEI. The germline V and J ends were trimmed by 3 bases and 11 bases, with 14 bases remaining between them. CDR3 amino acids: CASSEGLGTLQYF. CDR3 nucleotides: TGTGCCAGCAGTGAGGGTTTAGGGACGCTTCAGTACTTC.

The chain links TRBV24-1 to TRBJ2-3; the match to TRBD2 covers 7 bases. The V gene's germline CDR1 is KGHDR and CDR2 SFDVKD. CDR3 size: 13 residues. Trimming removed 12 bases from V and 2 bases from J; junction bases left unmatched: 7. Here the CDR3 reads CASKRGATDTQYF. DNA for the CDR3: TGTGCCTCGAAGCGGGGCGCCACAGATACGCAGTATTTT.

The rearrangement joins TRBV6-4 to TRBJ1-2; 10 bases match TRBD1. V was pared by 5 bases and J by 8 bases, with 8 bases of the junction left unmatched. The CDR3 is 14 residues long. The germline gives CDR1 MRHNA, CDR2 SNTAGT. CDR3 nucleotide sequence: TGTGCCAGCAGTCGAGACGGGACAGGGGAAGGCTACACCTTC. Amino acids: CASSRDGTGEGYTF.

This clonotype was counted once. At one boundary the junction diverges from the germline segment, which might be a read error. V usage is TRBV6-5 and J usage is TRBJ1-2; D may be TRBD1 (5 bases). Germline V gene sequence: CDR1 MNHEY, CDR2 SVGAGI. The CDR3 runs 14 residues. In nucleotides, the CDR3 is TGTGCCAGCAACCTAGCAGCAGGGCGTGGTGGCTGCACCTTC. This gives the protein CASNLAAGRGGCTF.

The J gene is TRBJ2-1, the V gene TRBV29-1, with no clear D. The germline V gene has CDR1 SQVTM and CDR2 ANQGSEA. The CDR3 length is 14 residues. Trimming left V 0 bases short and J 5 bases short, with 11 bases between. The CDR3 DNA sequence: TGCAGCGTTGAAGAAGGCCCTACAGACAATGAGCAGTTCTTC. Its protein product is CSVEEGPTDNEQFF.

This clonotype was counted between two and nine times. The CDR3 protein is CSARGDRPRGRGYTF. In DNA, the CDR3 is TGCAGTGCTAGAGGGGACAGGCCTCGGGGTCGTGGCTACACCTTC. The chain carries TRBV20-1 and TRBJ1-2; 8 bases agree with TRBD1. CDR1 is DFQATT and CDR2 is SNEGSKA in the germline V gene (reference sequence). The CDR3 is made up of 15 amino acids. V trimming: 1 base; J trimming: 7 bases; junction bases outside the gene matches: 11.

Only a few counts were recorded for this clonotype. The chain couples TRBV29-1 to TRBJ2-1; 7 positions match TRBD2. The CDR3 contains 14 residues. V gave up 4 bases and J gave up 7 bases; unmatched junction bases: 10. CDR1 and CDR2 (germline): SQVTM, ANQGSEA. The CDR3 is CSVVLTSRENEQFF. CDR3 nucleotide sequence: TGCAGCGTTGTACTGACTAGCAGGGAAAATGAGCAGTTCTTC.

V and J are TRBV7-2 and TRBJ1-5; D is uncertain. V was pared by 4 bases and J by 3 bases, with 13 bases between. Per the germline V gene, CDR1 is SGHTA and CDR2 is FQGNSA. The CDR3 totals 15 residues. The CDR3 loop reads CASSSGPDPNQPQHF. The CDR3 bases are TGTGCCAGCAGCTCGGGCCCCGACCCCAATCAGCCCCAGCATTTT.

This chain connects TRBV20-1 to TRBJ2-1, with 8 bases identical to TRBD2. The CDR3 sequence is 14 residues long. CDR1 and CDR2 from the germline V gene are DFQATT and SNEGSKA (reference sequence). Losses at the gene ends were 6 bases for V and 5 bases for J; bases not matched to a gene: 9. CDR3 sequence: CSAGTGTRDNEQFF. The CDR3, as DNA: TGCAGTGCCGGGACCGGGACTAGAGACAATGAGCAGTTCTTC.